The 9 T cell receptor beta chains in this list originate from one sample, sequenced in a study of T cells in Graves' hyperthyroidism and ophthalmopathy. It was RNA transcripts that yielded the amplified TCR beta CDR3 regions. First-round RT-PCR with HTBI primers amplified the TCR CDR3 region. Each CDR3 protein is one row after TCRdb ran MiXCR on the multiplex PCR reads. The sample comprises 640,000 or so distinct CDR3 sequences, under 15% of which are singletons, and 4% to 5.5% rests with the top ten. Sequenced sample: blood. The receptor set was obtained from a woman aged 40 to 55 with Graves' ophthalmopathy.

Ten or more counts support this clonotype. The rearrangement links TRBV29-1 to TRBJ2-5, with TRBD2 identical over 15 bases. Trimming removed 8 bases from V and 1 base from J; junction bases left unmatched: 8. Germline V gene data show CDR1 as SQVTM and CDR2 as ANQGSEA. There are 16 residues in the CDR3. The CDR3 sequence: CSTRTSGRAPQETQYF. The DNA of the CDR3 is TGCAGCACTAGGACTAGCGGGAGGGCCCCCCAAGAGACCCAGTACTTC.

Details on this clonotype: It may be a read error: a sequence one base away is much more abundant. The rearrangement uses TRBV14 and TRBJ2-1; possibly TRBD1 for D (5 bases). The CDR3 is 13 amino acids. Germline loops: CDR1 SGHDN, CDR2 FVKESK. The CDR3 DNA reads as TGTGCCAGCGGCCAAAGGGGATTCAATGAGCAGTTCTTC. This translates into CASGQRGFNEQFF.

This chain joins TRBV11-3 and TRBJ2-7, with 10 bases that match TRBD2. The germline gives CDR1 SGHNT, CDR2 YENEEA. V was clipped by 3 bases and J by 3 bases; unmatched bases: 5. The CDR3 is 15 amino acids. The chain's CDR3 is CASSLTGTSDYEQYF. The CDR3 DNA reads TGTGCCAGCAGCTTGACCGGGACTAGCGACTACGAGCAGTACTTC.

In its sample, this clonotype was seen a few times. A junction boundary mismatches the germline segment, possibly from a read error. The genes are TRBV29-1 and TRBJ2-2; weak D call: TRBD2 (5 bases). This CDR3 region has 14 residues. The germline CDR1 and CDR2 sequences are SQVTM and ANQGSEA. DNA of the CDR3: TGCAGCGTTGTATCGAGCGAAATTCCCGGGGAGCTGTCTTTT. The encoded protein is CSVVSSEIPGELSF.

This clonotype came up a few times. The V call is TRBV10-3, the J call TRBJ2-6; D may be TRBD1 or TRBD2 (5 bases each). Germline values: CDR1 ENHRY, CDR2 SYGVKD. CDR3 size: 15 residues. V shed 7 bases and J shed 4 bases, with 14 bases lying between them. The CDR3 DNA is TGTGCCATCAACTCGAGGGGCGTCGGGGCCAACGTCCTGACTTTC. Translation gives CAINSRGVGANVLTF.

The rearrangement joins TRBV6-1 to TRBJ1-2; D is unresolved. There are 14 residues in the CDR3. CDR1 MNHNS and CDR2 SASEGT come from the germline V gene. V lost 0 bases and J 4 bases, leaving 9 bases between the germline ends. DNA for the CDR3: TGTGCCAGCAGTGAAGCGCCTGGGCCCTATGGCTACACCTTC. It codes for CASSEAPGPYGYTF.

The table lists this clonotype with many counts. The chain combines TRBV28 with TRBJ1-5; 7 bases match TRBD1. The V gene's germline CDR1 is MDHEN and CDR2 SYDVKM. This CDR3 is 16 amino acids long. The trim removed 3 bases at V and 3 bases at J, leaving 8 bases unmatched. DNA of the CDR3: TGTGCCAGCAGTTTGGCCGGGACAGCACCCAATCAGCCCCAGCATTTT. Its translation: CASSLAGTAPNQPQHF.

V and J are TRBV28 and TRBJ1-1; TRBD1 aligns across 8 bases. J gave up 1 base and V 2 bases, and 6 bases lay outside the gene matches. CDR3 length: 16 residues. The germline V gene has CDR1 MDHEN and CDR2 SYDVKM. This CDR3 is CASSLRQGLGNTEAFF. In DNA form, the CDR3 reads TGTGCCAGCAGTTTACGACAGGGGTTGGGGAACACTGAAGCTTTCTTT.

The chain is built from TRBV6-2 or TRBV6-3 and TRBJ2-7; 14 bases line up with TRBD2. The CDR3 has 18 residues. Trimming took 2 bases from V and 3 from J; bases not matched to a gene: 9. CDR1 and CDR2 from the germline V gene are MNHEY and SVGEGT. The DNA for the CDR3 is TGTGCCAGCAGTTACCAGAGACTAGCGGGAGGGCCAGACTACGAGCAGTACTTC. Translation: CASSYQRLAGGPDYEQYF.